These 31 T cell receptor beta chains were all obtained from the same sample, sequenced in a study of tumor-infiltrating lymphocytes in primary liver carcinoma. From unsorted bulk tissue weighing roughly 19-34 mg, DNA and RNA were co-extracted. A primer matching the constant region was used to make TCR beta cDNA from 500 ng of total RNA. Three nested multiplex PCR rounds of slightly modified ARM-PCR generated TCR beta libraries. TRBV1-TRBV30 forward primers paired with a C-beta reverse primer drove the first two PCR rounds, 10 cycles each. TCRdb itself ran the multiplex PCR reads through MiXCR, one entry per CDR3 protein. There are 80,000 or so distinct CDR3 sequences in the sample; 71% occur only once, and roughly 15% lies in the top ten. The sequenced sample was liver tumor tissue from sampling region 4. The subset is: tumor region T4, right-lateral pole. These receptor sequences come from a woman aged 55 to 70 with primary liver carcinoma and hepatitis B virus infection.

The chain combines TRBV6-1 with TRBJ2-1; the match to TRBD2 covers 8 bases. CDR3 length: 18 residues. Germline CDR1 reads MNHNS; CDR2 reads SASEGT. J gave up 6 bases and V 2 bases, and 15 bases lay outside the gene matches. CDR3 amino acids: CASSEWGLVYAKSNEQFF. In DNA, the CDR3 is TGTGCCAGCAGTGAATGGGGACTAGTGTATGCTAAAAGCAATGAGCAGTTCTTC.

Worth noting for this clonotype: The germline gene is not matched at one end of the junction; a read error may be the cause. V is TRBV5-1 and J is TRBJ1-2, with a possible D match to TRBD1 (6 bases). The CDR3 is 11 amino acids. Germline V lookup: CDR1 SGHRS, CDR2 YFSETQ. CDR3 nucleotides: TGCGGCAGCAGCTTGGACAGCAGCTTCACCTTC. It is translated as CGSSLDSSFTF.

The table lists this clonotype with a few counts. The conserved closing phenylalanine or tryptophan is absent in this CDR3, likely reflecting a read error. Because the CDR3's place on the DNA is in doubt, the DNA is left out and the CDR3 is given as listed by TCRdb. The J gene is TRBJ2-4, the V gene TRBV4-1. The CDR3 region is 16 residues in length, termini included. Germline V gene sequence: CDR1 MGHRA, CDR2 YSYEKL. CDR3 in amino acids: CASSQGQPQPVRIQYL.

Details on this clonotype: A read error may produce the germline difference seen at one junction end. The gene calls are TRBV11-3 and TRBJ2-1; D might be TRBD1 or TRBD2, each matching 6 bases. The CDR3 spans 13 residues. Germline lookup yields CDR1 SGHNT and CDR2 YENEEA. CDR3: CASIAGGYNEQFF. The CDR3 DNA follows: TGCGCCAGCATTGCCGGGGGCTATAATGAGCAGTTCTTC. The full variable domain, completed using reference TRBV11-3 and TRBJ2-1, is EAGVVQSPRYKIIEKKQPVAFWCNPISGHNTLYWYLQNLGQGPELLIRYENEEAVDDSQLPKDRFSAERLKGVDSTLKIQPAELGDSAVYLCASIAGGYNEQFFGPGTRLTVL.

The J gene is TRBJ1-5, the V gene TRBV12-3 or TRBV12-4; D might be TRBD1 (5 bases). The CDR3 contains 15 residues. V was clipped by 6 bases and J by 0 bases, with 12 bases between them. CDR3 region: CASSLGADSNQPQHF. CDR3 bases: TGTGCCAGCAGCCTCGGGGCGGATAGCAATCAGCCCCAGCATTTT.

This clonotype was counted at least ten times. The chain links TRBV6-1 to TRBJ2-7; no reliable D call. Germline CDR1 is MNHNS and CDR2 is SASEGT. Trimming cost V 5 bases and J 2 bases, with 13 bases left between them. This CDR3 has 14 amino acids. The CDR3 sequence is CASSRAGVTYEQYF. CDR3 bases: TGTGCCAGCAGTCGGGCAGGTGTAACCTACGAGCAGTACTTC.

This clonotype was seen once. The chain carries TRBV5-1 and TRBJ2-5, with D perhaps matching TRBD1 (6 bases). The CDR3 covers 15 residues. The V end was cut by 1 base, the J end by 4 bases, with 14 bases between. The V gene's germline CDR1 is SGHRS and CDR2 YFSETQ. The CDR3 protein is CASSLNRVAGETQYF. In DNA, the CDR3 is TGCGCCAGCAGCTTGAACAGGGTGGCAGGAGAGACCCAGTACTTC.

This clonotype is termed medium-sized. As DNA, the CDR3 is TGCAGCGTTGAAGTAGGGCAGGGCCCGGGCGAGCAGTACTTC. Translated: CSVEVGQGPGEQYF. This chain connects TRBV29-1 to TRBJ2-7; D might be TRBD1 (5 bases). From germline, CDR1 is SQVTM and CDR2 ANQGSEA. V was trimmed by 1 base and J by 6 bases, leaving 16 bases between them. This CDR3 is built from 14 residues.

Notes on this clonotype: This may come from a read error, since a much larger clone is one base off. This rearrangement joins TRBV5-4 to TRBJ2-1; the match to TRBD2 covers 12 bases. In germline, CDR1 is SGHNT, CDR2 YYREEE (reference sequence). The CDR3 loop spans 18 amino acids. CDR3 region: CASSPSSPSGRAYNEQSF. CDR3 in DNA: TGTGCCAGCAGCCCAAGTAGCCCTAGCGGGAGGGCCTACAATGAGCAGTCCTTC.

This clonotype is categorized as medium-sized (0.01 to 0.1%). The chain is built from TRBV4-1 and TRBJ1-2; TRBD1 matches 7 bases. Per germline, CDR1 MGHRA and CDR2 YSYEKL. This CDR3 spans 14 amino acids. V dropped 1 base and J dropped 4; count of bases not matched to a gene: 3. In DNA form, the CDR3 reads TGCGCCAGCAGCCAAGCAGGGGGATCCTATGGCTACACCTTC. It codes for CASSQAGGSYGYTF.

As to this clonotype: Mismatch with germline at one junction end may stem from a read error. V and J are TRBV11-2 and TRBJ2-7; TRBD1 or TRBD2 may be the D gene (6 bases each). Germline V gene data show CDR1 as SGHAT and CDR2 as FQNNGV. The CDR3 is 16 amino acids. The CDR3 coding sequence is TGTGCCGGCAGTTTAGTGTCGGGGGCAGGAGGCTATGAGCAGTACTTC. Translated, it gives CAGSLVSGAGGYEQYF.

The chain combines TRBV6-5 with TRBJ2-4; weak D call: TRBD1 (6 bases). CDR1 and CDR2 (germline): MNHEY, SVGAGI. This CDR3 is 16 amino acids long. Trimming removed 6 bases from V and 8 bases from J, with 23 bases in between. The CDR3 region is CASSQNLDRVPYIQYF. CDR3 bases: TGTGCCAGCAGCCAAAACCTGGACAGAGTCCCATACATTCAGTACTTC.

About this clonotype itself: Relative to the germline gene, one junction end is altered; a read error may explain this. The chain employs TRBV6-5 and TRBJ1-1, with D tentatively TRBD1 (6 bases). In germline, CDR1 is MNHEY, CDR2 SVGAGI. The CDR3 is 13 residues long. For the CDR3, the DNA is TGTACCAGCACCGAACAGAGGGGGACTGAAGTTTTCTTT. Amino acid sequence: CTSTEQRGTEVFF.

Notes on this clonotype: The junction departs from the called germline gene at one end, perhaps through a read error. The rearrangement uses TRBV11-3 and TRBJ2-1, with 15 bases aligning to TRBD2. Germline CDR1 SGHNT, CDR2 YENEEA. This CDR3 region has 19 residues. The CDR3 DNA sequence: TGTGCCAGCAGCGCCGGACGGGGGGGACTAGCGGGAGGATTCAATGAGCAGTCCTTT. Protein sequence: CASSAGRGGLAGGFNEQSF.

With regard to this clonotype: This likely comes from a read error, as the CDR3 has no conserved phenylalanine or tryptophan at its end. V gene TRBV4-1 combines with J gene TRBJ2-3; the match to TRBD2 covers 7 bases. CDR1 MGHRA and CDR2 YSYEKL come from the germline V gene. With V trimmed by 1 base and J by 4 bases, 17 bases remained unmatched. The CDR3 contains 19 residues. This chain's CDR3 is CASSQVLGLVGGRADTQYI. CDR3 bases: TGCGCCAGCAGCCAAGTCCTAGGACTAGTGGGAGGGAGGGCAGATACGCAGTATATT.

This sequence joins TRBV6-6 and TRBJ2-5, with TRBD2 identical over 7 bases. The germline V gene encodes CDR1 MNHNY and CDR2 SVGAGI (reference sequence). J gave up 0 bases and V 3 bases, and 7 bases lay outside the gene matches. This CDR3 is 16 amino acids long. For the CDR3, the DNA is TGTGCCAGCAGTTATGGACTAGGGGAGTACCAAGAGACCCAGTACTTC. Its protein is CASSYGLGEYQETQYF.

This sequence joins TRBV19 and TRBJ1-2; 7 bases align to TRBD1. The CDR3 totals 16 residues. The junction had 10 bases not matched to a gene; V was cut back by 6 bases and J by 0 bases. Germline CDR1 LNHDA, CDR2 SQIVND (reference sequence). The CDR3 DNA is TGTGCCAGTAGGCTCGGACAGGAAAAGCCTAACTATGGCTACACCTTC. Translating it yields CASRLGQEKPNYGYTF.

In the case of this clonotype: An end of the junction does not agree with germline; a read error may underlie this. The chain has TRBV11-2 and TRBJ2-3, with D possibly TRBD1 on 6 matching bases. The length of the CDR3 is 16 residues. CDR1 and CDR2 (germline): SGHAT, FQNNGV. The CDR3 region has the DNA TGTGCCAGCAGTTTAGCCGGACAGACGATCATAGATACGCAGTATTTT. Translation: CASSLAGQTIIDTQYF.

A word on this clonotype: Mismatch with germline at one junction end may stem from a read error. The rearrangement uses TRBV6-5 and TRBJ2-5; D gene ambiguous. This CDR3 contains 12 residues. CDR1 and CDR2 from the germline V gene are MNHEY and SVGAGI. CDR3 in amino acids: CASSHPQEIQHF. The CDR3 DNA is TGTGCCAGCAGTCACCCCCAAGAGATCCAGCACTTC.

As to this clonotype: This may arise from a read error, as a much more abundant clone is one base away. The J gene is TRBJ1-5, the V gene TRBV28; 8 bases are shared with TRBD1. CDR3 size: 15 residues. Germline V lookup: CDR1 MDHEN, CDR2 SYDVKM. CDR3 sequence: CAISSLGQGVQPQHF. The DNA for the CDR3 is TGTGCCATCAGTTCGCTAGGACAGGGTGTCCAGCCCCAGCATTTT.

Note on this clonotype: Given a much more abundant clone one base away, this may be a read error. This chain links TRBV30 with TRBJ1-2, with no clear D. In germline, CDR1 is GTSNPN, CDR2 SVGIG (reference sequence). The length of the CDR3 is 11 residues. The CDR3 is CAWSDNYGHTF. The CDR3 region has the DNA TGTGCCTGGAGTGATAACTATGGCCACACCTTC.

A remark on this clonotype: A junction boundary mismatches the germline segment, possibly from a read error. The J gene is TRBJ2-5, the V gene TRBV10-3; D gene uncertain. The V gene's germline CDR1 is ENHRY and CDR2 SYGVKD. The CDR3 length is 13 residues. This chain's CDR3 is CVIRQDGQETQYF. For the CDR3, the DNA is TGTGTCATCCGGCAGGATGGCCAAGAGACCCAGTACTTC.

The count of this clonotype is one. Given a much more abundant clone one base away, this may be a read error. The gene calls are TRBV11-3 and TRBJ2-1; 9 positions agree with TRBD2. Germline CDR1 is SGHNT and CDR2 is YENEEA. CDR3 size: 16 residues. The CDR3 reads CASSLDSGSGHNVQFF. The DNA for the CDR3 is TGTGCCAGCAGCCTCGATAGCGGGAGCGGGCACAATGTGCAGTTCTTC.

Worth noting for this clonotype: This may stem from a read error, because a much larger clone lies one nucleotide away. The CDR3 is CASSEAFASREQYF. The CDR3 DNA sequence: TGTGCCAGCAGTGAAGCCTTTGCTAGCAGAGAGCAGTACTTC. V usage is TRBV6-1 and J usage is TRBJ2-7; D may be TRBD2 (5 bases). V gave up 0 bases and J gave up 7 bases, with 13 bases separating them. CDR3 length: 14 residues. CDR1 is MNHNS, CDR2 SASEGT, per germline.

This clonotype has more than one count but fewer than ten. This chain uses TRBV7-8 with TRBJ2-2; D uncertain. This CDR3 is 15 amino acids long. Trimming left V 0 bases short and J 2 bases short, with 7 bases between. CDR1 is SGHVS, CDR2 FQNEAQ, per germline. The chain's CDR3 is CASSLARGNTGELFF. The CDR3 DNA sequence: TGTGCCAGCAGCTTAGCGAGAGGAAACACCGGGGAGCTGTTTTTT.

The chain links TRBV6-5 to TRBJ2-7, with TRBD2 matching 8 bases. Germline lookup yields CDR1 MNHEY and CDR2 SVGAGI. CDR3 length: 15 amino acids. The ends lost 8 bases at V and 5 bases at J; junction bases unmatched: 14. Here the CDR3 reads CASEVLQGLVDEQYF. As DNA, the CDR3 is TGTGCCAGCGAAGTCTTACAGGGACTAGTCGACGAGCAGTACTTC.

Comments on this clonotype: Compared with germline, one end of the junction differs, possibly owing to a read error. The CDR3 is CACSLNSGRVNNEQFF. CDR3 DNA sequence: TGTGCCTGCAGCCTAAATAGCGGGAGGGTTAACAATGAGCAGTTCTTC. The chain couples TRBV11-2 to TRBJ2-1, with 11 bases aligning to TRBD2. The CDR3 extends over 16 amino acids. The germline V gene has CDR1 SGHAT and CDR2 FQNNGV.

The chain recombines TRBV6-6 with TRBJ1-2; 7 nucleotides match TRBD1. CDR3 length: 15 amino acids. Germline loops: CDR1 MNHNY, CDR2 SVGAGI (reference sequence). V shed 7 bases and J 9 bases; nucleotides not matched to a gene: 17. This CDR3 is CASTIGTDNNYSYTF. The CDR3 DNA reads as TGTGCCAGCACGATAGGGACAGATAATAACTACAGCTACACCTTC.

For this clonotype: A single base separates this from a much larger clone, so it may be a read error. This rearrangement joins TRBV30 to TRBJ1-5; D ambiguous. The CDR3 contains 13 residues. Per the germline V gene, CDR1 is GTSNPN and CDR2 is SVGIG (reference sequence). With 6 bases removed from V and 6 bases from J, the gap between germline ends came to 15 bases. The CDR3 protein is CACSSQAGQPQHF. In DNA, the CDR3 is TGTGCCTGTAGTAGTCAGGCGGGTCAGCCCCAGCATTTT. Based on the CDR3 plus reference TRBV30 and TRBJ1-5, the full variable domain is SQTIHQWPATLVQPVGSPLSLECTVEGTSNPNLYWYRQAAGRGLQLLFYSVGIGQISSEVPQNLSASRPQDRQFILSSKKLLLSDSGFYLCACSSQAGQPQHFGDGTRLSIL.

The sample holds a few counts of this clonotype. This sequence joins TRBV18 and TRBJ2-1, with D unresolved. Trimming took off 1 base at V and 8 bases at J, with 12 bases between the two ends. CDR3 length: 14 amino acids. CDR1 is KGHSH and CDR2 is LQKENI in the germline V gene. The chain's CDR3 is CASSPQGWLDEQFF. As DNA, the CDR3 is TGTGCCAGCTCACCACAAGGTTGGCTCGATGAGCAGTTCTTC.

This clonotype was counted many times. This chain connects TRBV10-3 to TRBJ2-1, with 9 bases fitting TRBD1. This CDR3 is built from 13 residues. Germline V lookup: CDR1 ENHRY, CDR2 SYGVKD. Trimming took 6 bases from V and 4 from J; bases not matched to a gene: 1. The CDR3 spells CAIRGTGYNEQFF. In nucleotides, the CDR3 is TGTGCCATCAGAGGGACAGGGTACAATGAGCAGTTCTTC.